The rows below give T cell receptor beta chains drawn from one sample of a study of blood T cell repertoires in COVID-19. The table came from immunoSEQ multiplex PCR; TCRdb's copy has only in-frame clones and leaves some out. The sample carries 150,000 to 200,000 clones, 70% to 85% recorded once. Sequenced: PBMCs or T cells enriched from blood (not recorded which). The receptors come from a middle-aged man who had recovered from COVID-19. The CDR3 runs from the conserved cysteine through the conserved F or W. The D gene is left open where the match is weak. Where a row states a size, it is once, few, many or the class of an expanded clone; other rows omit it.

CDR3	DNA	size	J	V	D
CAWRGGPLNVLTF	TGTGCCTGGCGGGGAGGGCCGCTCAACGTCCTGACTTTC	.	TRBJ2-6	TRBV30	TRBD2
CASRGQGPGREQFF	TGTGCCAGTAGGGGACAGGGGCCGGGGAGGGAGCAGTTCTTC	.	TRBJ2-1	TRBV19	TRBD1
CSVEVGTAFIF	TGCAGCGTTGAAGTTGGGACAGCTTTTATATTC	.	TRBJ2-7	TRBV29-1	TRBD1
CASSREGNTEAFF	TGTGCCAGCTCCAGGGAGGGTAACACTGAAGCTTTCTTT	.	TRBJ1-1	TRBV18	.
CATSPRRGRDTGELFF	TGTGCCACCAGCCCGAGGCGGGGAAGGGACACCGGGGAGCTGTTTTTT	.	TRBJ2-2	TRBV15	.
CASRTGLGPRGYAQETQYF	TGTGCCAGCAGGACGGGACTAGGCCCCAGGGGGTACGCACAAGAGACCCAGTACTTC	.	TRBJ2-5	TRBV2	.
CSASPGQGTDTQYF	TGCAGTGCCAGTCCGGGACAGGGCACAGATACGCAGTATTTT	.	TRBJ2-3	TRBV20-1	TRBD1
CASSQAPGTGGSNYGYTF	TGCGCCAGCAGCCAAGCCCCCGGGACAGGGGGCTCTAACTATGGCTACACCTTC	.	TRBJ1-2	TRBV4-1	TRBD1
CASSTDRDSTNEKLFF	TGTGCCAGCAGTACGGACAGGGACTCAACTAATGAAAAACTGTTTTTT	once	TRBJ1-4	TRBV6-2/TRBV6-3	TRBD1
CASSAGTDAWGYSGNTIYF	TGTGCCAGCAGCGCCGGGACAGATGCGTGGGGATACTCTGGAAACACCATATATTTT	.	TRBJ1-3	TRBV3-1/TRBV3-2	TRBD1
CASSLDLGSVGGYTF	TGCGCCAGCAGCTTGGATCTGGGCTCGGTCGGAGGCTACACCTTC	.	TRBJ1-2	TRBV5-1	.
CASSWLDSANYGYTF	TGTGCCAGCAGTTGGTTGGACAGCGCCAACTATGGCTACACCTTC	.	TRBJ1-2	TRBV6-6	.